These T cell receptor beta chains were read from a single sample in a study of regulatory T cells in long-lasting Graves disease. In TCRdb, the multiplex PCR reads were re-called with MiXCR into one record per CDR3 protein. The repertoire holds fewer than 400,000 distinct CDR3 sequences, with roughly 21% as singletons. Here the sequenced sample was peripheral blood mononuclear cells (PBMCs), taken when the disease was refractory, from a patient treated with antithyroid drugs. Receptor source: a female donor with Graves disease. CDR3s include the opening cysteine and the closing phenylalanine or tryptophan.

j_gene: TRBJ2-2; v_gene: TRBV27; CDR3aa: CASSLSEGELFF
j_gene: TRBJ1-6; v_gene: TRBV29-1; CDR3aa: CSVSTGGYGSPLHF
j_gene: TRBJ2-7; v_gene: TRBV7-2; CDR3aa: CASSLLTSSEQYF
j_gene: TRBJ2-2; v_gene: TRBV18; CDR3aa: CASSPLQGNTGELFF
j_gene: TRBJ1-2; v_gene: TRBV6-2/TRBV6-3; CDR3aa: CASRASSTRRDTF
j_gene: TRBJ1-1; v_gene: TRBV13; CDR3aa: CASSLGLGSRSEAFF
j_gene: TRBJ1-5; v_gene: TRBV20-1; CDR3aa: CSARDSGRGESPQHF
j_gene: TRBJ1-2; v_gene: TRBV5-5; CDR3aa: CASSSFGGYTF
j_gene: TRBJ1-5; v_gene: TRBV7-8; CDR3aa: CASSLLQGISNQPQHF
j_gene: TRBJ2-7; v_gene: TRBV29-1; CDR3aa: CSVDLGGSAYEQYF
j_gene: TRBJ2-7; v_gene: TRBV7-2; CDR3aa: CASSPRVLTYEQYF
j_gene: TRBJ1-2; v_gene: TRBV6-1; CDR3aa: CASSGGRGYGYTF
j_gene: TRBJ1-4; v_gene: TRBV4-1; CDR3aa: CASSRFSSGQGIWLFF
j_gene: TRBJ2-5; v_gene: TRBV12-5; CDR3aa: CASGIEETQYF
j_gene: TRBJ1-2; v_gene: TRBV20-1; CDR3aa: CSARERWGGQGGYGYTF
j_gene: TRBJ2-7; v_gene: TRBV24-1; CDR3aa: CATSDFWTRYEQYF
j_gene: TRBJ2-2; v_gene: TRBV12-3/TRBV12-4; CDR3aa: CASSFGQTAGAGEPFF
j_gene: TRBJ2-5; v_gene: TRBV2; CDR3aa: CASSEETGGSETQYF
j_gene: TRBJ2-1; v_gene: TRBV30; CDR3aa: CAWVGSGGNEQFF
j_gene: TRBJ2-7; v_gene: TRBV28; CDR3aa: CASSPRRGSGGREQYF
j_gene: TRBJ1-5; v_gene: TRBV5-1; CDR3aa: CASSLGGGPQPQHF
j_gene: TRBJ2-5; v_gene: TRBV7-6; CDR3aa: CASSLTGGSPTQYF
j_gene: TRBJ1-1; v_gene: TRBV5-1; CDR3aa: CASSLRGVKVTEAFF
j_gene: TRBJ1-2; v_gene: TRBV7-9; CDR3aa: CASSLPGRVRDDGYTF
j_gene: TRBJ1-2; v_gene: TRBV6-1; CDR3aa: CASTLRRQGYGYTF
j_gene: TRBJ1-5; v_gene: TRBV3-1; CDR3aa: CASSFQTVNQPQHF
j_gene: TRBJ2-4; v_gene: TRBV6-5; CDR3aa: CASSYSWAPENIQYF
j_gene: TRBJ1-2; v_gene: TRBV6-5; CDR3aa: CASSYRPTSYGYTF
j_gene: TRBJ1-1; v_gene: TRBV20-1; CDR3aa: CSATTPNTDAFF
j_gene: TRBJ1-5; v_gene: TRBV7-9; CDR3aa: CASSGGTDTQHF
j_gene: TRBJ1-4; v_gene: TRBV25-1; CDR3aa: CASSQDRVSGNEKLFF
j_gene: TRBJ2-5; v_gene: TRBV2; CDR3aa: CASRRGWETQYF
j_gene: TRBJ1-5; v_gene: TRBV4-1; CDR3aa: CASSQVGVGGVFNQPQHF
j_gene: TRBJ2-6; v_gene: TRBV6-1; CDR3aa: CASSWTSGTLSGANVLTF
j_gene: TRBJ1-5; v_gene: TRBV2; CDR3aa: CASSEGRGNQPQHF
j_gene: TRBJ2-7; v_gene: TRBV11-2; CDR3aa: CASSFRTSGSYEQYF
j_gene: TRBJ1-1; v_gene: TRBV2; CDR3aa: CASTDRGYTEAFF
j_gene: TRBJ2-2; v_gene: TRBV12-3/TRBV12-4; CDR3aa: CASSPRGWATGELFF
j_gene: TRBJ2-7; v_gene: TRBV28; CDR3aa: CASSGSGGYEQYF
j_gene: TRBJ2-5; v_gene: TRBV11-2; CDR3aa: CASSSLRGSGGQETQYF
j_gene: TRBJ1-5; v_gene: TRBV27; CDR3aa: CASSPLQGFQPQHF
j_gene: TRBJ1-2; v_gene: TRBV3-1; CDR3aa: CASSPRDRGRYTF
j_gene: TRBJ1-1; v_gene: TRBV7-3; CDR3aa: CASSPRGGGNTEAFF
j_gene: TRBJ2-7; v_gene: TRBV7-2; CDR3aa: CASSALPYEQYF
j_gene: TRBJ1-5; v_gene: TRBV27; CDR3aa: CASSLNYRGEGQPQHF
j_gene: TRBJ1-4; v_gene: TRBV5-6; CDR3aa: CASSSTGTGGIKIDF
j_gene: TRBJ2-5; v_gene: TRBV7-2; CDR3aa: CASSSPGGTLQETQYF
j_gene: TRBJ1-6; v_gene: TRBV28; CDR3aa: CASRARQGPPALHF